This TCR beta chain derives from a study of blood T cell repertoires in COVID-19. Study-level background: Samples representing acute and convalescent COVID-19 were sourced from the United States, Italy and Spain. T cells, B-cell-depleted T cells, or PBMCs provided the cDNA or gDNA that served as material.

In the source study's methods: Amplification of reference gene primers provided the estimated nucleated cell counts. Profiled with immunoSEQ multiplex PCR; TCRdb holds only in-frame clones, not every one. V, J and clone size were drawn from that table, and D and trimming were deduced from the DNA. The sample consists of 120,000 to 150,000 clones, almost 85% of them appearing once. V trimming: 7 bases; J trimming: 6 bases; junction bases outside the gene matches: 11. Per germline, CDR1 LNHDA and CDR2 SQIVND (reference sequence). The CDR3 covers 15 residues. The sample taken for sequencing was peripheral blood. The receptor comes from a human donor with acute or convalescent COVID-19. The donor label of this sample is uncertain. The genes are TRBV19 and TRBJ2-1; 8 bases map to TRBD1. The CDR3 DNA sequence: TGTGCCAGTACCTCCCTTCTCGGACAGGGCAATGAGCAGTTCTTC. It codes for CASTSLLGQGNEQFF.